This TCR beta chain was obtained from a study of blood T cells in healthy people across ages. Study results and caveats: Diversity was higher, and naive CD4+ cells more numerous, in long-lived donors than in aged donors. A roughly linear age-dependent decrease characterized TCR beta diversity per million T cells.

Of note for this clonotype: Antigen specificity is unknown.

The CDR3 is 16 amino acids. Germline-derived CDR1 and CDR2 are SGHNT and YENEEA. Trimming at V came to 2 bases and at J to 6 bases, leaving 7 bases not matched to a gene. Alongside a J-beta primer mix, a sample-barcoded 5' primer served in a second PCR lasting about 7 to 12 cycles. Using its own MiXCR run on the 5' RACE reads, TCRdb lists one record per CDR3 protein. Of fewer than 1,000,000 distinct CDR3 sequences listed, about 45% were seen once; the top ten hold about a sixth. No fewer than 6 micrograms of total RNA were isolated from every sample. This receptor was obtained from an elderly man in good health. Sequencing was performed on blood. This sequence joins TRBV11-3 and TRBJ2-1; 10 bases line up with TRBD2. CDR3 bases: TGTGCCAGCAGCTTACGTCCTAGCGGGAGTCTCAATGAGCAGTTCTTC. Its protein is CASSLRPSGSLNEQFF.